In its sample, the clone carrying this TCR beta chain was seen a few times. The record originates from a study of blood T cell repertoires in COVID-19. Looking at the study overall: COVID-19 samples collected from the United States, Italy and Spain covered acute and convalescent phases. PBMCs, B-cell-depleted T cells, or T cells were the source of the cDNA or gDNA that made up the material.

The junction had 9 bases not matched to a gene; V was cut back by 2 bases and J by 5 bases. Germline-derived CDR1 and CDR2 are MNHEY and SVGEGT. The CDR3 is 16 residues long. As originally analysed: Amplifying reference gene primers gave estimates of nucleated cell counts. The assay was immunoSEQ multiplex PCR, and TCRdb's table has in-frame clones only and misses some. The DNA was the basis for D and trimming; V, J and clone size are from that table. This sample has more than 70,000 clones, with roughly 88% found just once. This chain joins TRBV6-2 or TRBV6-3 and TRBJ2-7; 10 bases agree with TRBD1. The sequencing sample was made of peripheral blood. The receptor was isolated from a man aged 45-65 years with active COVID-19. The chain's CDR3 is CASSYARQGAQDEQYF. In DNA, the CDR3 is TGTGCCAGCAGTTACGCCCGACAGGGGGCGCAGGACGAGCAGTACTTC.